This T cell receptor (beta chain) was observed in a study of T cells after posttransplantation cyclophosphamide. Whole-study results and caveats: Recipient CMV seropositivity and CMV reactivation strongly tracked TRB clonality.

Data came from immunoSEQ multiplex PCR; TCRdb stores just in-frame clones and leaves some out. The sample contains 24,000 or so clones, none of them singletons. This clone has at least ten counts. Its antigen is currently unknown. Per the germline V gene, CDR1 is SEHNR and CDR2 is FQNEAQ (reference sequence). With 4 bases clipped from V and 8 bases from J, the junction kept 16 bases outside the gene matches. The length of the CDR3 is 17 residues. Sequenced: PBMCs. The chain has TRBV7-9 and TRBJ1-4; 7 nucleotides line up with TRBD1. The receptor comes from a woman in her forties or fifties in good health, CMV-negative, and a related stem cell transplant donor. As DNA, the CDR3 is TGTGCCAGCAGCTCCATCGGGACAGCCGGCGCAAGAGAAAAACTGTTTTTT. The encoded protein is CASSSIGTAGAREKLFF.